A selection of T cell receptor beta chains follows, all from one sample in a study of preoperative IRX-2 immunotherapy in early breast cancer. Assay: immunoSEQ multiplex PCR; the TCRdb copy retains only in-frame clones and omits some. The profile shows 34,000 or so clones, around four fifths of them singletons. Specimen: lymph node tissue, collected from a patient treated with IRX-2 immunotherapy. The source is a human donor with breast cancer. CDR3s include the opening cysteine and the closing phenylalanine or tryptophan. The D gene is left open where the match is weak. For some rows the clone size is stated as once, few or many, or as a class when expanded; others skip it.

clone size | J gene | V gene | D gene | CDR3 DNA | CDR3 protein
- | TRBJ1-3 | TRBV6-8 | - | TGTGCCAGCAGTTACTCGATGTCCAGCCACTCTGGAAACACCATATATTTT | CASSYSMSSHSGNTIYF
- | TRBJ2-7 | TRBV5-1 | TRBD2 | TGCGCCAGCAGTAGAAACGAAGCGGGAGCCGCTGGCGAGCAGTACTTC | CASSRNEAGAAGEQYF
- | TRBJ2-3 | TRBV19 | TRBD1 | TGTGCCAGTTCGGACGGACAGGCTTACTATACTAGCACAGATACGCAGTATTTT | CASSDGQAYYTSTDTQYF
- | TRBJ2-7 | TRBV19 | - | TGTGCCAGTAGTGTAGGATCCTCCTACGAGCAGTACTTC | CASSVGSSYEQYF
- | TRBJ1-3 | TRBV30 | - | TGTGCCTGGAGTGTCGGCTCTGGAAACACCATATATTTT | CAWSVGSGNTIYF
- | TRBJ1-1 | TRBV28 | - | TGTGCCAGCAGTTTATCGCCCTCCATGATTAACACTGAAGCTTTCTTT | CASSLSPSMINTEAFF
few | TRBJ1-5 | TRBV18 | TRBD1 | TGTGCCAGCTCACCGAGGGACAGTTACAATCAGCCCCAGCATTTT | CASSPRDSYNQPQHF
- | TRBJ2-7 | TRBV23-1 | - | TGCGCCAGCAGTCAATATGGGGAGGACGAGCAGTACTTC | CASSQYGEDEQYF
- | TRBJ1-1 | TRBV9 | - | TGTGCCAGCAGCGACAGCCTCGGGGCCCGGAGGACTGAAGCTTTCTTT | CASSDSLGARRTEAFF
- | TRBJ1-3 | TRBV4-1 | - | TGCGCCAGCAGCCAAGTTAGAGAGGTGGGAAACACCATATATTTT | CASSQVREVGNTIYF
- | TRBJ2-6 | TRBV19 | - | TGTGCCAGTAGGGATTACTCTGGGGCCAACGTCCTGACTTTC | CASRDYSGANVLTF
few | TRBJ2-1 | TRBV11-3 | TRBD2 | TGTGCCAGCAGCTTAGACTTAGCGGGGGTGAATGAGCAGTTCTTC | CASSLDLAGVNEQFF
- | TRBJ1-6 | TRBV7-6 | - | TGTGCCAGCAGCTTGGGGACGGGCCGGGATTCACCCCTCCACTTT | CASSLGTGRDSPLHF
- | TRBJ2-3 | TRBV19 | - | TGTGCCAGTAGTGGTCTAGGAGAGGATACGCAGTATTTT | CASSGLGEDTQYF
- | TRBJ2-4 | TRBV11-3 | - | TGTGCCAGCAGCTTAAACCCTTCTAGTCCGGAGAAAGACATTCAGTACTTC | CASSLNPSSPEKDIQYF